Below are 4 T cell receptor beta chains sequenced from a single sample in a study of prognosis after radiotherapy for stage I lung cancer. Genomic DNA served as the source from which two-round multiplex PCR generated TCR beta CDR3 amplicons. During first-round PCR, primers specific to each TRBV and TRBJ gene were used. TCRdb ran MiXCR on the multiplex PCR reads and lists one entry per CDR3 protein. The table shows 20,000 to 25,000 distinct CDR3 sequences, with more than 35% occurring only once. Sequenced material: PBMCs, taken before or after stereotactic body radiation therapy (not recorded which). The source is a donor over 45 with non-small cell lung cancer.

This clonotype was detected many times. V usage is TRBV9 and J usage is TRBJ2-7; unclear D gene. Trimming removed 0 bases at V and 4 bases at J, with 11 bases between. The CDR3 contains 14 residues. Germline lookup yields CDR1 SGDLS and CDR2 YYNGEE. The CDR3 nucleotides read TGTGCCAGCAGCGTAGGATCGAGTAGGTACGAGCAGTACTTC. Translating it yields CASSVGSSRYEQYF. Filled out from reference TRBV9 and TRBJ2-7, the complete variable domain reads DSGVTQTPKHLITATGQRVTLRCSPRSGDLSVYWYQQSLDQGLQFLIQYYNGEERAKGNILERFSAQQFPDLHSELNLSSLELGDSALYFCASSVGSSRYEQYFGPGTRLTVT.

The chain combines TRBV6-4 with TRBJ1-2, with TRBD1 identical over 9 bases. Germline V lookup: CDR1 MRHNA, CDR2 SNTAGT. V dropped 5 bases and J dropped 7; count of bases not matched to a gene: 11. The CDR3 spans 15 residues. Here the CDR3 reads CASSSWTGVAFGYTF. CDR3 sequence (DNA): TGTGCCAGCAGTTCATGGACAGGGGTCGCCTTTGGCTACACCTTC.

This clonotype was detected ten times or more. The V gene is TRBV12-3 or TRBV12-4, the J gene TRBJ2-1, with 9 bases fitting TRBD1. After removal of 6 bases from V and 7 bases from J, the junction contained 10 bases not matched to a gene. The CDR3 loop spans 15 amino acids. Here the CDR3 DNA reads TGTGCCAGCAGCCCCCGGGACAGGGAGGGGAATGAGCAGTTCTTC. It yields the protein CASSPRDREGNEQFF.

This clonotype rates as medium-sized. The chain uses TRBV6-1 and TRBJ2-7, with 10 bases fitting TRBD1. The germline CDR1 and CDR2 sequences are MNHNS and SASEGT. The CDR3 covers 16 residues. V shed 6 bases, J shed 5 bases, and the junction held 13 bases outside the gene matches. The CDR3 sequence: CASSHNPTGGFDEQYF. CDR3 coding DNA: TGTGCCAGCAGCCACAATCCGACAGGGGGCTTCGACGAGCAGTACTTC.